This entry is about one T cell receptor (beta chain). Its antigen is not yet known. There are no base qualities to consult, and no much larger clone falls within one base. The CDR3 regions of human TCRbeta chains were analyzed by immunosequencing. As for how the authors treated the data: Repertoire TCRs were matched against a reference library of SARS-CoV-2-specific TCRs generated with the MIRA antigen-specificity platform. Breadth was defined as the fraction of unique TCRs that were SARS-CoV-2-associated, and depth was defined as the fraction of total T cells that were SARS-CoV-2-associated. Using the MIRA data, each spike-specific TCR was assigned both to the spike region to which the TCR was reactive and to a CD4 or CD8 class. Log10-transformed breadth and depth values were compared by one-way ANOVA with Sidak's multiple comparisons tests. The table comes from immuneACCESS by way of TCRdb, which keeps in-frame sequences with V and J called. Part of the clones is missing from these tables; in studies checked, under half for an unresolved V gene and the rest for unknown reasons. V and J calls and clone size are given by that table; D and trimming were obtained from the DNA. The sample table holds under 150,000 clones, of which over 75% were seen once. The ten largest clones represent 3.5% to 5% of the sample.

This entry is derived from a study of T cell responses to AZD1222 COVID-19 vaccine (TCRdb year 2021). About the investigation overall: A total of just over 230 trial participants underwent TCR sequencing, of whom approximately 210 received two doses of AZD1222 and around 25 received two doses of the MenACWY control vaccine. Enrollment into the trials was organized by age into subgroups of 18-55, 56-69 and 70-plus years, and those subgroups contained roughly 150, 30 and 60 TCR-sequenced participants, respectively.

Overall results and qualifications from the work: Reportedly, almost half of the unique spike-specific TCRs recognized epitopes lying outside the regions that are mutated in the B.1.351 and B.1.1.7 variants. Participants were mostly white British, with more females than males. The authors suggested clonal diversity may have been underestimated. Conclusions about previously exposed vaccinees are limited because only a handful of AZD1222 recipients were SARS-CoV-2 seropositive at baseline. Spike-specific TCR breadth and depth rose significantly after two AZD1222 doses compared with day 0 and with MenACWY recipients. CD4 TCRs associated with the vaccine covered the entire spike protein, and the dominant responses were in regions 160-218 and 743-854. Because no day 14 peak-response samples were available, the repertoires could be characterized only after the peak T cell response. The 56-69-year group was small, and its depth increase did not reach significance, likely because of low power.

What the time point label conveys for this sample: baseline before first vaccination. Taken with the paper, the label for treatment or condition translates to: meningococcal conjugate vaccine given as trial control. Vaccinee samples came from UK trials COV001 and COV002, including a single-blind randomized controlled phase 2/3 trial of AZD1222 (ChAdOx1 nCoV-19) in healthy adults. For TCRbeta chain sequencing, PBMC samples were collected from trial participants at day 0 and at day 28 after the second dose. The germline V gene sets CDR1 to MNHEY and CDR2 to SVGAGI. The CDR3 has 16 amino acids, counting the end cysteine and phenylalanine. Only the CDR3 part of the read is kept: 48 bases, read in frame from the first base. Trimming leaves V shorter by 2 bases and J shorter by 4 bases, with the junction holding 7 bases beyond the gene matches.

The source material was peripheral blood, sampled on day 0 of MenACWY control vaccination. The chain is encoded by TRBV6-5 joined to TRBJ2-3, with 9 bases matching TRBD1. The sequence was obtained from an adult in good health. The DNA is as follows: TGTGCCAGCAGTTACGACGGGACAGGGCAATCAGATACGCAGTATTTT. This gives the protein CASSYDGTGQSDTQYF.